This TCR beta chain was profiled in a study of OX40 agonist ivuxolimab in advanced cancers. Study-level background: Patients in the trial were receiving intravenous ivuxolimab every 2 weeks, at doses of 0.01 to 10 mg/kg.

In regard to this clone: Its antigen is undetermined.

General study results and limits: Among T cells, CD8+ cells averaged more expanded clones than CD4+ cells. Clonal expansion from baseline to week 6 occurred in both CD4+ and CD8+ T cells.

This CDR3 has 11 residues. Trimming removed 2 bases from V and 6 bases from J, with 3 bases in between. Germline V gives CDR1 MDHEN, CDR2 SYDVKM. The repertoire was sequenced with immunoSEQ multiplex PCR; TCRdb's copy has only in-frame clones and lacks some. Among about 73,000 clones listed, 75% to 95% were seen once. The sequence derives from an adult with an advanced solid tumor such as melanoma, head and neck, liver or kidney cancer. The sample consisted of CD4+ or CD8+ T cells sorted from blood, taken in a trial of the OX40 agonist ivuxolimab. The V gene is TRBV28, the J gene TRBJ2-3; D gene uncertain. CDR3 amino acids: CASSLRDTQYF. The CDR3 DNA sequence: TGTGCCAGCAGTTTACGCGATACGCAGTATTTT.